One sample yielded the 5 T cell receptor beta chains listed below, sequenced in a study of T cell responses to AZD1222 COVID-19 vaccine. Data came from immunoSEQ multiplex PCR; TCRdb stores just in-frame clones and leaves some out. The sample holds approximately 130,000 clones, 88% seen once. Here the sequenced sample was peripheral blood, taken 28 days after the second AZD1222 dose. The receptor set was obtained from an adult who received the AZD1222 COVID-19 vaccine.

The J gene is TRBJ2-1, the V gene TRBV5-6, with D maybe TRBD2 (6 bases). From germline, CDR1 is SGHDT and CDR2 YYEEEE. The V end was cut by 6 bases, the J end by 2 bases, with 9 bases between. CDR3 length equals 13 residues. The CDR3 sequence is CASIGGAYNEQFF. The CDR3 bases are TGTGCCAGCATCGGAGGGGCCTACAATGAGCAGTTCTTC.

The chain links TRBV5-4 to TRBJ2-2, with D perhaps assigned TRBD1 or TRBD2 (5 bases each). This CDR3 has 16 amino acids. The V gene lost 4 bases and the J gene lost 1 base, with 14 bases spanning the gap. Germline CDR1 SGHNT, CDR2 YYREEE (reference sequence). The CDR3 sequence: CASSPVRGENTGELFF. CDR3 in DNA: TGTGCCAGCAGCCCAGTACGAGGGGAGAACACCGGGGAGCTGTTTTTT.

The DNA of the CDR3 is TGTGCCAGCAGCTTAGGATCGGGTGGCGAGCAGTACTTC. It translates to CASSLGSGGEQYF. The chain has TRBV11-3 and TRBJ2-7; D call uncertain. V lost 1 base and J 6 bases, leaving 10 bases between the germline ends. CDR1 SGHNT and CDR2 YENEEA come from the germline V gene. This CDR3 is built from 13 residues. Drawing the rest from reference TRBV11-3 and TRBJ2-7, the complete variable domain is EAGVVQSPRYKIIEKKQPVAFWCNPISGHNTLYWYLQNLGQGPELLIRYENEEAVDDSQLPKDRFSAERLKGVDSTLKIQPAELGDSAVYLCASSLGSGGEQYFGPGTRLTVT.

Here the CDR3 reads CASSRGTGWDYGYTF. The CDR3 DNA reads TGTGCCAGCAGCCGGGGGACAGGGTGGGACTATGGCTACACCTTC. J is TRBJ1-2 and V is TRBV5-5; 9 nucleotides agree with TRBD1. CDR3 length equals 15 residues. The J segment lost 3 bases and the V segment lost 4 bases, leaving 7 bases of the junction unmatched. Germline CDR1 is SGHKS and CDR2 is YYEKEE (reference sequence).

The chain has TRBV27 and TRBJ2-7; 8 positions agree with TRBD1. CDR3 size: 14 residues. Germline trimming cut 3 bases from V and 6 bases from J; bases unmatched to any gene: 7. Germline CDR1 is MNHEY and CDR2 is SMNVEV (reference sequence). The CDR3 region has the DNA TGTGCCAGCAGTTTCGGCAGGGGGCATGGCGAGCAGTACTTC. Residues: CASSFGRGHGEQYF.